The 14 T cell receptor beta chains reported below all come from one sample, sequenced in a study of blood T cell repertoires in COVID-19. The table came from immunoSEQ multiplex PCR; TCRdb's copy has only in-frame clones and leaves some out. This sample has 150,000 to 200,000 clones, with roughly nine tenths found just once. Sequenced: PBMCs or T cells enriched from blood (not recorded which). These receptors were collected from a middle-aged woman in a cohort exposed to, infected with or recovered from COVID-19 (not recorded which).

The rearrangement uses TRBV7-8 and TRBJ1-1, with 7 bases lining up with TRBD1. V was pared by 0 bases and J by 1 base, with 17 bases of the junction left unmatched. This CDR3 is 20 amino acids long. Per germline, CDR1 SGHVS and CDR2 FQNEAQ. The CDR3 is CASSLAGQRGPETGNTEAFF. CDR3 DNA: TGTGCCAGCAGCTTAGCAGGACAGAGGGGGCCCGAAACAGGGAACACTGAAGCTTTCTTT. Complete variable domain (other parts from reference TRBV7-8 and TRBJ1-1): GAGVSQSPRYKVAKRGQDVALRCDPISGHVSLFWYQQALGQGPEFLTYFQNEAQLDKSGLPSDRFFAERPEGSVSTLKIQRTQQEDSAVYLCASSLAGQRGPETGNTEAFFGQGTRLTVV.

This chain links TRBV10-2 with TRBJ1-1; a weak D match, TRBD1 (6 bases). Trimming stripped 6 bases from V and 1 base from J, with 18 bases between. The V gene's germline CDR1 is WSHSY and CDR2 SAAADI. This CDR3 contains 16 residues. CDR3 in amino acids: CASRANPQGPNTEAFF. The DNA of the CDR3 is TGCGCCAGCAGAGCAAACCCACAGGGTCCGAACACTGAAGCTTTCTTT.

The chain employs TRBV6-1 and TRBJ2-3; TRBD1 matches 9 bases. V dropped 5 bases and J dropped 3; count of bases not matched to a gene: 9. Germline V gene sequence: CDR1 MNHNS, CDR2 SASEGT. The CDR3 contains 16 residues. DNA of the CDR3: TGTGCCAGCAGTCAAGGCGACAGGGGGGTTACAGATACGCAGTATTTT. This translates into CASSQGDRGVTDTQYF.

This clone was seen a few times. This chain links TRBV19 with TRBJ1-1; D possibly corresponds to TRBD1 (6 bases). Germline V lookup: CDR1 LNHDA, CDR2 SQIVND (reference sequence). CDR3 size: 13 residues. Trimming pared 8 bases from V and 1 base from J, leaving 11 bases between. The CDR3 region has the DNA TGTGCCAGTTTTCGCAGGGGGAACACTGAAGCTTTCTTT. It translates to CASFRRGNTEAFF.

The CDR3 protein is CSASNSLNYTF. As DNA, the CDR3 is TGCAGTGCTAGCAACAGTTTGAACTACACCTTC. V is TRBV20-1 and J is TRBJ1-2; no clear D. Trimming shortened V by 3 bases and J by 10 bases, and 12 bases separated the two germline ends. CDR1 is DFQATT and CDR2 is SNEGSKA in the germline V gene (reference sequence). The CDR3 is 11 amino acids.

The rearrangement uses TRBV9 and TRBJ2-1, with TRBD2 matching over 11 bases. The CDR3 is 17 amino acids. Germline assignment: CDR1 SGDLS and CDR2 YYNGEE. Trimming cost V 2 bases and J 8 bases; bases outside gene matches: 12. The CDR3 region is CASSVTGTSGKGDEQFF. DNA for the CDR3: TGTGCCAGCAGCGTGACCGGGACTAGCGGTAAAGGCGATGAGCAGTTCTTC.

The V gene is TRBV27, the J gene TRBJ2-7, with a tentative D call TRBD1 (6 bases). The V end was cut by 2 bases, the J end by 8 bases, with 16 bases between. This CDR3 comprises 14 residues. The germline gives CDR1 MNHEY, CDR2 SMNVEV (reference sequence). The CDR3 region is CASSLDRIGFQQYF. CDR3 nucleotides: TGTGCCAGCAGTTTAGACAGGATAGGCTTCCAGCAGTACTTC.

The V and J genes are TRBV2 and TRBJ2-1, with 10 bases that match TRBD2. With V trimmed by 5 bases and J by 7 bases, 11 bases remained unmatched. The CDR3 has 16 amino acids. From germline, CDR1 is SNHLY and CDR2 FYNNEI. This CDR3 reads CASSTREASGSNEQFF. The CDR3 coding sequence is TGTGCCAGCAGTACTCGGGAGGCTAGCGGGAGTAATGAGCAGTTCTTC.

J is TRBJ2-1 and V is TRBV27; 8 nucleotides line up with TRBD2. The CDR3 sequence is 15 residues long. V shed 2 bases and J 5 bases; nucleotides not matched to a gene: 5. CDR1 is MNHEY and CDR2 is SMNVEV in the germline V gene (reference sequence). Here the CDR3 reads CASSLASGYHNEQFF. CDR3 nucleotides: TGTGCCAGCAGTTTAGCTAGCGGGTACCACAATGAGCAGTTCTTC.

V and J are TRBV6-5 and TRBJ2-3; D remains unclear. The V gene's germline CDR1 is MNHEY and CDR2 SVGAGI. V lost 8 bases to trimming and J lost 6 bases, with 9 bases between them. The length of the CDR3 is 11 residues. The chain's CDR3 is CASGAGDTQYF. As DNA, the CDR3 is TGTGCCAGCGGCGCCGGGGATACGCAGTATTTT.

V is TRBV4-2 and J is TRBJ2-1, with 12 positions matching TRBD2. CDR1 is LGHNA, CDR2 YNFKEQ, per germline. The CDR3 has 18 amino acids. V dropped 0 bases and J dropped 8; count of bases not matched to a gene: 11. The CDR3 loop is CASSQEPSSGRALDEQFF. The CDR3 nucleotides read TGTGCCAGCAGCCAAGAGCCCTCTAGCGGGAGGGCTTTGGATGAGCAGTTCTTC.

The chain couples TRBV18 to TRBJ1-1, with a weak D call TRBD1 (6 bases). Trimming left V 0 bases short and J 4 bases short, with 9 bases between. The germline gives CDR1 KGHSH, CDR2 LQKENI. The CDR3 contains 14 residues. The CDR3 sequence is CASSPPGTLTEAFF. CDR3 in DNA: TGTGCCAGCTCACCACCCGGGACACTCACTGAAGCTTTCTTT.

This chain links TRBV10-2 with TRBJ2-3; 14 nucleotides line up with TRBD2. Germline assignment: CDR1 WSHSY and CDR2 SAAADI. V lost 1 base and J lost 5; bases outside the gene matches: 2. This CDR3 region has 16 residues. This CDR3 reads CASSELTSGGGDTQYF. The CDR3 DNA is TGCGCCAGCAGTGAGTTGACTAGCGGGGGGGGAGATACGCAGTATTTT.

The sample holds a few counts of this clone. The chain carries TRBV4-3 and TRBJ2-7, with 13 bases aligning to TRBD2. CDR3 length: 16 amino acids. V trimming: 0 bases; J trimming: 3 bases; junction bases outside the gene matches: 2. Germline V gene data show CDR1 as LGHNA and CDR2 as YSLEER. The CDR3 sequence is CASSQEGLAGNYEQYF. The CDR3 region has the DNA TGCGCCAGCAGCCAAGAGGGACTAGCGGGAAACTACGAGCAGTACTTC.